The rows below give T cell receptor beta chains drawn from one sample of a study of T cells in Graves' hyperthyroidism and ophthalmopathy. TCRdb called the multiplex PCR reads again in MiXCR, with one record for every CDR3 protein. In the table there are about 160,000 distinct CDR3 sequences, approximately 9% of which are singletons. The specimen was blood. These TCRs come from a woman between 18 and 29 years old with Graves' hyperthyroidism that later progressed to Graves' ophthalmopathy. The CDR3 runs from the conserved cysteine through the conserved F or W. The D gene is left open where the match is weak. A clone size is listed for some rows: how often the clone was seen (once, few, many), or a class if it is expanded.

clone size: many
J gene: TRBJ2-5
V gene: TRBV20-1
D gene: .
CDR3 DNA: TGCAGTGCCCCCATGGGATATGGGGGAGAGACCCAGTACTTC
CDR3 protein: CSAPMGYGGETQYF

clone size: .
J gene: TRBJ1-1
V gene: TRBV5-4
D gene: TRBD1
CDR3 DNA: TGTGCCAGCAGCTTGCCGGGACAGGGTGTTGAAGCTTTCTTT
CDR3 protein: CASSLPGQGVEAFF

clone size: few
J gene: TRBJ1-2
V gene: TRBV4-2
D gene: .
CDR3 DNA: TGTGCCAGCAGCCAAGATACAGGGACTTATGGCTACACCTTC
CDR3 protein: CASSQDTGTYGYTF

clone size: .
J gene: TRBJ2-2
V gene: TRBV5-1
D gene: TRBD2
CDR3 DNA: TGCGCCAGCAGCACAACTAGCGTGAACACCGGGCAGCTGTTTTTT
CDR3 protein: CASSTTSVNTGQLFF

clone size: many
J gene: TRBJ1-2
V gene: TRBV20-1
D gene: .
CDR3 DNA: TGCAGTGCTAGAGATGAAGGAACCCCGAGACAGTTTGGCTACACCTTC
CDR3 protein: CSARDEGTPRQFGYTF

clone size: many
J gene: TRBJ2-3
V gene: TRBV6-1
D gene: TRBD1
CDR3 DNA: TGTGCCAGCAGCCGTGGGACAGTTAGCACAGATACGCAGTATTTT
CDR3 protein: CASSRGTVSTDTQYF

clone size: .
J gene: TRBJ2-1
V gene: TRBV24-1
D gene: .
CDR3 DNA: TGTGCCACCAGTGTATCAGGGGCCCGCGGCTACAATGAGCAGTTCTTC
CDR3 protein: CATSVSGARGYNEQFF

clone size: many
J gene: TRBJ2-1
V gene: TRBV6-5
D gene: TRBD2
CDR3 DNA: TGTGCCAGCAGTTATCGGCTAGCGGGGGTGGCCTTCAATGAGCAGTTCTTC
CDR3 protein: CASSYRLAGVAFNEQFF

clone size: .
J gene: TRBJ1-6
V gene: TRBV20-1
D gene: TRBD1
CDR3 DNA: TGCAGTGCTAGTCCTCCGGGACAGGGTAGTTCACCCCTCCACTTT
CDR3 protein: CSASPPGQGSSPLHF

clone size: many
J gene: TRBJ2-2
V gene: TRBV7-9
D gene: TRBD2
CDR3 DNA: TGTGCCAGCAGCTTAGCGAGGACTAGCGGAGAGCCCGGGGAGCTGTTTTTT
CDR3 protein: CASSLARTSGEPGELFF

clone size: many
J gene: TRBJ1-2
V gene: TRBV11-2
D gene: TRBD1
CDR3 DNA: TGTGCCAGCAGCCCTTCCGGGACAGGATATGGCTACACCTTC
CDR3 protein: CASSPSGTGYGYTF

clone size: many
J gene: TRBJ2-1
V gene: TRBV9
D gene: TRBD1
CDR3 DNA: TGTGCCAGCAGCGGGGACAGTAATGAGCAGTTCTTC
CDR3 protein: CASSGDSNEQFF

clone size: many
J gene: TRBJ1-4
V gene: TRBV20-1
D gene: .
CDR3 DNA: TGCAGTGCTAGGGGGCCGGCAACTAATGAAAAACTGTTTTTT
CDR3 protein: CSARGPATNEKLFF

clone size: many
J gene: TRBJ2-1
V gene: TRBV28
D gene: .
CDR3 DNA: TGTGCCAGCACGGGGCAGGGGGGTTTTAGTGAGCAGTTCTTC
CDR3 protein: CASTGQGGFSEQFF

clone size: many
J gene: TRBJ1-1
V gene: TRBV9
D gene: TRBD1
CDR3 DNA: TGTGCCAGCAGCCGAACAGGGGGGAACACTGAAGCTTTCTTT
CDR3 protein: CASSRTGGNTEAFF

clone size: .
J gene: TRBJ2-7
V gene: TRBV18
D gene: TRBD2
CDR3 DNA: TGTGCCAGCTCAAAATTAGGACTAGCGGGGGCGCCGGACTACGAGCAGTACTTC
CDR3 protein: CASSKLGLAGAPDYEQYF

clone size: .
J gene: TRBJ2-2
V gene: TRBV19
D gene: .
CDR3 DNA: TGTGCCAGTAACACAATCGGGGCGAACACCGGGGAGCTGTTTTTT
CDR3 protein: CASNTIGANTGELFF

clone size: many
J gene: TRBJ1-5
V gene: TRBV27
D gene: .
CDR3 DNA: TGTGCCAGCAGTTTAAAGGCAGCATATAGCAATCAGCCCCAGCATTTT
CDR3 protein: CASSLKAAYSNQPQHF

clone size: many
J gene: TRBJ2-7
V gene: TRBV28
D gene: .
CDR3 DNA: TGTGCCAGCAGTACATACGGACCTAGGAACTACGAGCAGTACTTC
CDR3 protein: CASSTYGPRNYEQYF

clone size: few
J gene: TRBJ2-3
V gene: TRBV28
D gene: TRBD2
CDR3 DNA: TGTGCCAGCAGGCTAGCGGGGCACACAGATACGCAGTATTTT
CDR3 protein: CASRLAGHTDTQYF

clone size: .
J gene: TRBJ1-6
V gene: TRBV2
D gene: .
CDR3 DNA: TGTGCCAGCAGTGACCGACCTTCACCCCTCCACTTT
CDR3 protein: CASSDRPSPLHF

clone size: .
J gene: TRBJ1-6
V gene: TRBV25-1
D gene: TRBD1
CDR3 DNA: TGTGCCAGCACAGGGGGGCAGGGGGCTCGCTACTCCTATAATTCACCCCTCCACTTT
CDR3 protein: CASTGGQGARYSYNSPLHF

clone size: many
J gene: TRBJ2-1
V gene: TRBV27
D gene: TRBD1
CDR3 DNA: TGTGCCAGCAGTTTAGGACAGGGGAGCTCCTACAATGAGCAGTTCTTC
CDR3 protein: CASSLGQGSSYNEQFF

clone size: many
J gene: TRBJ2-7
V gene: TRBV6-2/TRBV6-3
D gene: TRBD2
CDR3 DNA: TGTGCCAGCAGTTACCCGGGACTAGCGGGGGTGATATCCTACGAGCAGTACTTC
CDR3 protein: CASSYPGLAGVISYEQYF

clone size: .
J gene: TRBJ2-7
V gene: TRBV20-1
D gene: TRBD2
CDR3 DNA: TGCAGTGCTAGACTAGCGGGAGAATACGAGCAGTACTTC
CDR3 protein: CSARLAGEYEQYF

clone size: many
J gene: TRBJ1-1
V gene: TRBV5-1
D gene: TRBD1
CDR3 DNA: TGCGCCAGCAGCTCAGGACAGGGAGGCACTGAAGCTTTCTTT
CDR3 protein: CASSSGQGGTEAFF

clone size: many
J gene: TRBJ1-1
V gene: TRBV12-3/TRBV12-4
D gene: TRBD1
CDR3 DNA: TGTGCCAGCAGTTTTGGACAGGGCACTGAAGCTTTCTTT
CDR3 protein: CASSFGQGTEAFF

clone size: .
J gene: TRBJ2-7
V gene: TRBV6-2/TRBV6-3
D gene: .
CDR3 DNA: TGTGCCAGCAGTCGTTCCCACGAGCAGTACTTC
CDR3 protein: CASSRSHEQYF

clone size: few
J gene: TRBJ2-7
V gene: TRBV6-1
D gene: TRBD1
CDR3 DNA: TGTGCCAGCAGTGCCCGGGACAGTCGCTCCTACGAGCAGTACTTC
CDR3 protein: CASSARDSRSYEQYF

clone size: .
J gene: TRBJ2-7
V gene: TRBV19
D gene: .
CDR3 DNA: TGTGCCAGTAGTATATCGGCGATGGGTGAGGAGCAGTACTTC
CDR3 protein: CASSISAMGEEQYF

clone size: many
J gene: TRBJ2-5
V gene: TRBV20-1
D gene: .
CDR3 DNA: TGCAGTGCTAGACGTGTCGGCGGTCAAGAGACCCAGTACTTC
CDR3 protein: CSARRVGGQETQYF

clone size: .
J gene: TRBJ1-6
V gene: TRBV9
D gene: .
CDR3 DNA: TGTGCCAGCAGCGTAGCGGGAAACTATAATTCACCCTTCCACTTT
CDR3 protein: CASSVAGNYNSPFHF

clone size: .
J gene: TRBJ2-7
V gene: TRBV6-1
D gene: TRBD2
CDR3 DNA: TGTGCCAGTATTAGCTCAATAACTAGCGGGGCGGATACCGACGAGCAGTACTTC
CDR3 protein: CASISSITSGADTDEQYF

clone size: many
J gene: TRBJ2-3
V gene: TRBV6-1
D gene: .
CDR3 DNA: TGTGCCAGCACAGGGGAACGGGTGACAGATACGCAGTATTTT
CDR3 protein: CASTGERVTDTQYF

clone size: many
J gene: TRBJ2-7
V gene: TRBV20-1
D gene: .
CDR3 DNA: TGCAGTGCTAGATACCACGGCCGGGGCCCCTCCTACGAGCAGTACTTC
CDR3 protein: CSARYHGRGPSYEQYF